The source of this TCR beta chain is a study of blood T cell repertoires in COVID-19 (dated by TCRdb to 2018 to 2021). About the investigation overall: Samples from collaborators originated in the United States, Italy and Spain and spanned both the acute and convalescent phases of COVID-19. The samples were drawn from two sources: the first 160 participants of the ongoing ImmuneRACE study, and 1,254 subjects contributed by 6 global collaborators. A freely available public database, intended as a resource for researchers studying the immune response to SARS-CoV-2, is where the repertoires were released. The prospective study material was composed of cDNA or gDNA derived from T cells, B-cell-depleted T cells, or PBMCs. Nearly every sample came with metadata listing a de-identified subject ID, COVID-19 status, age in years and sex. Where available, HLA class I and class II types were obtained from metadata supplied by the sample provider rather than from assay-based typing. Deeply sampled blood TCRbeta repertoires from subjects exposed to, actively infected with, or recovered from COVID-19 were included in the dataset. Study-wide conclusions, independent of this receptor: The quantity of clinical and demographic metadata differed by source and by participant and was supplied without curation.

Collaborating institutions collected whole blood in K2EDTA tubes following their own protocols. For TCRbeta analysis, collaborators shipped samples in one of three forms: frozen whole blood, isolated PBMCs, or DNA extracted from either of those sample types. CDR1 and CDR2 are read off the germline V gene as SNHLY and FYNNEI. The trim is 4 bases for V and 1 base for J, with a gap of 10 bases between the germline ends. The CDR3 contains 14 residues, cysteine and phenylalanine counted. Of all the DNA, just the CDR3 is kept, 42 bases in frame from base 1. Worth noting for this clone: What this receptor recognizes is not known. It has no much larger one-base neighbor in the sample; base qualities were not kept.

TCRbeta CDR3 regions were amplified from genomic DNA by means of the immunoSEQ Assay, a bias-controlled multiplex PCR. Per the original workflow: The number of nucleated cells in each sample was estimated by amplification of reference gene primers within the assay. To quantify the absolute abundance of each unique TCRbeta CDR3 rearrangement, sequence reads were collapsed and filtered. For each sample, productive Simpson clonality was calculated as the square root of Simpson's diversity index over productive rearrangements. TCRdb took this table from immuneACCESS and kept in-frame rearrangements with V and J called. Such tables lack part of the clones; where checked against another copy, unresolved V genes explain under half of the gap, and the rest is unexplained. That table is the source of V, J and clone size, and D and trimming were worked out from the DNA. The sample has 90,000 to 150,000 clones on record, 75% to 90% of them singletons. Jointly, the top ten make up about 19% of the sample.

Input material: peripheral blood. The receptor chain draws on TRBV2 and TRBJ1-1, with the D segment identity uncertain. The receptor was derived from a human donor with acute or convalescent COVID-19. The donor label of this sample is uncertain. At the DNA level, the sequence is TGTGCCAGCAGTGTGAGAGCCGAGAACACTGAAGCTTTCTTT. Its amino acids are CASSVRAENTEAFF.